This T cell receptor (beta chain) was captured in a study of control samples from healthy donors and cancer patients. Trimming removed 1 base at V and 0 bases at J, with 7 bases between. This CDR3 spans 15 amino acids. CDR1 and CDR2 (germline): MGHRA, YSYEKL. Some clones are missing from TCRdb's copy, which holds only in-frame ones; the method was immunoSEQ multiplex PCR. The sample holds about 100,000 clones, approximately 95% seen once. V usage is TRBV4-1 and J usage is TRBJ1-5; unclear D gene. Sequenced: blood. The sequence was collected from a man aged 18 to 30 in good health. The CDR3 protein is CASSQAGYSNQPQHF. For the CDR3, the DNA is TGCGCCAGCAGCCAAGCGGGTTATAGCAATCAGCCCCAGCATTTT.